The 10 T cell receptor beta chains below all came from one sample that was sequenced in a study of spatial heterogeneity in lung cancer. One entry per CDR3 protein, called by TCRdb with MiXCR from the 5' RACE reads. Among 90,000 to 95,000 distinct CDR3 sequences listed, 12% were seen once. Time point here: sample taken at primary tumor resection. Sequencing was performed on PBMCs, taken at surgery. The receptors were sampled from a male donor with early-stage non-small cell lung cancer.

The chain joins TRBV19 to TRBJ1-5; no firm D call. The CDR3 is made up of 14 amino acids. Trimming removed 8 bases from V and 3 bases from J, with 14 bases in between. The germline V gene encodes CDR1 LNHDA and CDR2 SQIVND (reference sequence). CDR3 sequence: CASGLGRNNQPQHF. The CDR3 bases are TGTGCCAGTGGGTTGGGGAGAAACAATCAGCCCCAGCATTTT.

This clonotype appeared many times. This chain connects TRBV18 to TRBJ1-1, with 7 positions matching TRBD1. V gave up 6 bases and J gave up 8 bases; unmatched junction bases: 9. The CDR3 has 13 amino acids. The V gene's germline CDR1 is KGHSH and CDR2 LQKENI. The CDR3 DNA reads TGTGCCAGCTCTCCGAGACAGGGTTCAGAAGCTTTCTTT. It is translated as CASSPRQGSEAFF.

This clonotype was counted only a few times. The chain is built from TRBV4-3 and TRBJ1-5; D is undetermined. The CDR3 sequence is 13 residues long. Trimming cost V 0 bases and J 5 bases, with 5 bases left between them. Germline V gives CDR1 LGHNA, CDR2 YSLEER. CDR3 protein: CASSQETYQPQHF. CDR3 bases: TGCGCCAGCAGCCAAGAAACCTATCAGCCCCAGCATTTT.

CDR3 residues: CASSLVGTGDNEQFF. The CDR3 DNA reads TGTGCCAGCAGCTTAGTCGGGACAGGAGACAATGAGCAGTTCTTC. V gene TRBV7-8 combines with J gene TRBJ2-1; TRBD1 agrees at 8 bases. The J segment lost 5 bases and the V segment lost 1 base, leaving 4 bases of the junction unmatched. Germline V gene sequence: CDR1 SGHVS, CDR2 FQNEAQ. This CDR3 is built from 15 residues.

The rearrangement joins TRBV12-3 or TRBV12-4 to TRBJ2-6; D unresolved. Trimming removed 6 bases at V and 0 bases at J, with 6 bases between. The CDR3 totals 14 residues. The CDR3 loop is CASSPISGANVLTF. The CDR3 DNA sequence: TGTGCCAGCAGCCCAATCTCTGGGGCCAACGTCCTGACTTTC.

This clonotype was recorded at least ten times. J is TRBJ2-5 and V is TRBV27, with D perhaps matching TRBD1 or TRBD2 (6 bases each). The CDR3 spans 13 residues. Germline loops: CDR1 MNHEY, CDR2 SMNVEV (reference sequence). Trimming removed 6 bases from V and 3 bases from J, with 11 bases in between. CDR3 coding DNA: TGTGCCAGCAGAGGAGGGGGGAAAGAGACCCAGTACTTC. This encodes CASRGGGKETQYF.

A few counts support this clonotype. This sequence joins TRBV7-8 and TRBJ2-3; TRBD2 aligns across 10 bases. The CDR3 is 17 residues long. The junction had 4 bases not matched to a gene; V was cut back by 1 base and J by 0 bases. Germline lookup yields CDR1 SGHVS and CDR2 FQNEAQ. The CDR3 region is CASSLVLAGRSTDTQYF. The CDR3 bases are TGTGCCAGCAGCTTAGTACTAGCGGGACGTAGCACAGATACGCAGTATTTT.

This clonotype was found a few times. V gene TRBV4-1 combines with J gene TRBJ2-1; D unresolved. Per the germline V gene, CDR1 is MGHRA and CDR2 is YSYEKL. V lost 4 bases, J lost 2 bases, and 18 bases lay in between. The CDR3 is 17 amino acids. The CDR3 DNA is TGCGCCAGCAGCCCCAAGGACGGCGGAATCCCCTACAATGAGCAGTTCTTC. It encodes CASSPKDGGIPYNEQFF.

The genes are TRBV12-3 or TRBV12-4 and TRBJ1-5, with D maybe TRBD1 (6 bases). The germline V and J ends were trimmed by 6 bases and 9 bases, with 18 bases remaining between them. This CDR3 is 14 amino acids long. The CDR3 nucleotides are TGTGCCAGCAGGAACACAGGGCTGACGTCGCCCCAGCATTTT. This gives the protein CASRNTGLTSPQHF.

The V gene is TRBV29-1, the J gene TRBJ1-6; possibly TRBD1 for D (6 bases). This CDR3 contains 13 residues. Germline assignment: CDR1 SQVTM and CDR2 ANQGSEA. V was pared by 4 bases and J by 7 bases, with 11 bases between. The CDR3 nucleotides are TGCAGCGTTGCCGCAGGGGAGAATTCACCCCTCCACTTT. This codes for CSVAAGENSPLHF.